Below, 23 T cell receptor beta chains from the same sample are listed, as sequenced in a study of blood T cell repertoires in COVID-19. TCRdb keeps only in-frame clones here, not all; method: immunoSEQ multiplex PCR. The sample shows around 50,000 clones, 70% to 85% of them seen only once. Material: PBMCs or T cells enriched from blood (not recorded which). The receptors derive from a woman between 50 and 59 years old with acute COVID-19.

CDR3 in DNA: TGCGCCAGCAGCCAAGGGGGCAGGGGGCGAGTCTATGGCTACACCTTC. This sequence encodes CASSQGGRGRVYGYTF. The genes are TRBV4-1 and TRBJ1-2; 8 bases agree with TRBD1. Germline V gene sequence: CDR1 MGHRA, CDR2 YSYEKL. The V and J ends lost 1 base and 4 bases, in that order; junction bases with no gene match: 8. This CDR3 region has 16 residues.

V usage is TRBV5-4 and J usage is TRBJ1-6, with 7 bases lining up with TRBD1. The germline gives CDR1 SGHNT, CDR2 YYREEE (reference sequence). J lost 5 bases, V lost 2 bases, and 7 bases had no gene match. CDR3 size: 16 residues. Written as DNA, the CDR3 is TGTGCCAGCAGCTTACACGGGACAGTTAATAATTCACCCCTCCACTTT. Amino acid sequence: CASSLHGTVNNSPLHF.

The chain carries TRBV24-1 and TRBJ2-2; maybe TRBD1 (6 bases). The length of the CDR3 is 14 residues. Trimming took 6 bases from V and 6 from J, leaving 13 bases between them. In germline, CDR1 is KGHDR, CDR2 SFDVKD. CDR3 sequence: CATSTDRGAGELFF. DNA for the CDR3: TGTGCCACCAGTACGGACAGAGGGGCCGGGGAGCTGTTTTTT.

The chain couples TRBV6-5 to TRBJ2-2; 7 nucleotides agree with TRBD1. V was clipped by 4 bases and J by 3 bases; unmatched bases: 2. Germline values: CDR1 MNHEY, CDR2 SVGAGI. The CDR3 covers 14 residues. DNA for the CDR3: TGTGCCAGCAGTTGGCAGGGGGACACCGGGGAGCTGTTTTTT. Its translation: CASSWQGDTGELFF.

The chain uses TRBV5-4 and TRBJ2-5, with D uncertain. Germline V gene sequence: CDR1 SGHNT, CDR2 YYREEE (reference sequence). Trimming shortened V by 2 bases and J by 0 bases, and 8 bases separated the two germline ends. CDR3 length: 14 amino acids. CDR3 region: CASSLDPDQETQYF. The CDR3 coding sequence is TGTGCCAGCAGCTTAGATCCGGACCAAGAGACCCAGTACTTC.

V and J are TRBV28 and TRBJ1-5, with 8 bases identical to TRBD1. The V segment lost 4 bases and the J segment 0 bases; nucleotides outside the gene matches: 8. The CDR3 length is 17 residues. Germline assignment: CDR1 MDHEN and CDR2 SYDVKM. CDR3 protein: CASSSSGGVGSNQPQHF. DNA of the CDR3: TGTGCCAGCAGTTCATCAGGGGGCGTCGGTAGCAATCAGCCCCAGCATTTT. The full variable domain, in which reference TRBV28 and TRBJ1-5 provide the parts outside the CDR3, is DVKVTQSSRYLVKRTGEKVFLECVQDMDHENMFWYRQDPGLGLRLIYFSYDVKMKEKGDIPEGYSVSREKKERFSLILESASTNQTSMYLCASSSSGGVGSNQPQHFGDGTRLSIL.

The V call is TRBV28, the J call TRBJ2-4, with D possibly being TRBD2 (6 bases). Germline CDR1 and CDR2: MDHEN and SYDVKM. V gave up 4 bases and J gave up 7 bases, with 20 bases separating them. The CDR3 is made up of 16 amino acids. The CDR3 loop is CASSYLGLQEGNIQYF. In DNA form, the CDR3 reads TGTGCCAGCAGTTATCTCGGGCTTCAGGAGGGGAACATTCAGTACTTC.

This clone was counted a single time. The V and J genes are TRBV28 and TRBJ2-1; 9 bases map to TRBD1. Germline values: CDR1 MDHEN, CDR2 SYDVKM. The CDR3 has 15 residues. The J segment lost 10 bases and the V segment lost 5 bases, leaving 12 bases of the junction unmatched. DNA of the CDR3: TGTGCCAGCAGTATTCGGACAGGGGCTAAAAGAGAGCAGTTCTTC. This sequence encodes CASSIRTGAKREQFF. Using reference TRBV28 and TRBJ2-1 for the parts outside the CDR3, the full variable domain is DVKVTQSSRYLVKRTGEKVFLECVQDMDHENMFWYRQDPGLGLRLIYFSYDVKMKEKGDIPEGYSVSREKKERFSLILESASTNQTSMYLCASSIRTGAKREQFFGPGTRLTVL.

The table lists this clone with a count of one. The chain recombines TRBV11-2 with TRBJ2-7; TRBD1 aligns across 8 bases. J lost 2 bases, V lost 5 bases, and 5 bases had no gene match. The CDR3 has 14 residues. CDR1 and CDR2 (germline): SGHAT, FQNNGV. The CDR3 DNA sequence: TGTGCCAGCAGCGGACAGGGTCGACCCTACGAGCAGTACTTC. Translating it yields CASSGQGRPYEQYF.

Written as DNA, the CDR3 is TGTGCCAGCAGCCGGGACAGGGGTCTAGATGGCTACACCTTC. Translation: CASSRDRGLDGYTF. This sequence joins TRBV2 and TRBJ1-2, with 10 bases matching TRBD1. Germline V gene data show CDR1 as SNHLY and CDR2 as FYNNEI. V dropped 6 bases and J dropped 6; count of bases not matched to a gene: 7. The CDR3 extends over 14 amino acids. The variable domain in full, with the rest retrieved from reference TRBV2 and TRBJ1-2, is EPEVTQTPSHQVTQMGQEVILRCVPISNHLYFYWYRQILGQKVEFLVSFYNNEISEKSEIFDDQFSVERPDGSNFTLKIRSTKLEDSAMYFCASSRDRGLDGYTFGSGTRLTVV.

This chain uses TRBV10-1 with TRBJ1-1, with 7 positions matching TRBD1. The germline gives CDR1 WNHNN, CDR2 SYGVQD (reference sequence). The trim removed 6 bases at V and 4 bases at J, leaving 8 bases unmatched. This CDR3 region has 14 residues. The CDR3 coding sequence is TGCGCCAGCAGCAAGTGGCAGGGGGGCACTGAAGCTTTCTTT. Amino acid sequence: CASSKWQGGTEAFF.

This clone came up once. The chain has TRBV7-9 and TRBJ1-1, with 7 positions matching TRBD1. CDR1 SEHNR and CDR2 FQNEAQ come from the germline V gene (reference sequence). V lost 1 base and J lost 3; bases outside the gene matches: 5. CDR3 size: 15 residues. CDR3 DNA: TGTGCCAGCAGCTTAGGTTCCAGGGGGGACACTGAAGCTTTCTTT. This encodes CASSLGSRGDTEAFF.

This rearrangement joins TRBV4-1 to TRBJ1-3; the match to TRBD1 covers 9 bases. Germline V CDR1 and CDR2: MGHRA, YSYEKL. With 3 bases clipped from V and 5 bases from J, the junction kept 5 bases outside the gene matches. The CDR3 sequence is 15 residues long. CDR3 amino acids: CASSQGDRVRNTIYF. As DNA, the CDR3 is TGCGCCAGCAGCCAGGGGGACAGGGTCAGAAACACCATATATTTT.

CDR3 nucleotide sequence: TGCGCCAGCAGCCAAGCTCTGACAGGGTCTTCACCCCTCCACTTT. Its protein product is CASSQALTGSSPLHF. The rearrangement uses TRBV4-1 and TRBJ1-6, with 7 bases fitting TRBD1. The germline gives CDR1 MGHRA, CDR2 YSYEKL. The V and J ends lost 1 base and 9 bases, in that order; junction bases with no gene match: 6. This CDR3 contains 15 residues.

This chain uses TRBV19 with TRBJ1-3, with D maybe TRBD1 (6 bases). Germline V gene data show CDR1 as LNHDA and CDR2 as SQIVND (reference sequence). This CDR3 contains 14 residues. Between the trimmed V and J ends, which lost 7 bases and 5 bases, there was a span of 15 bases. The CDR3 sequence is CASKNSRGRNTIYF. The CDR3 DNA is TGTGCCAGTAAAAATTCCAGGGGACGAAACACCATATATTTT.

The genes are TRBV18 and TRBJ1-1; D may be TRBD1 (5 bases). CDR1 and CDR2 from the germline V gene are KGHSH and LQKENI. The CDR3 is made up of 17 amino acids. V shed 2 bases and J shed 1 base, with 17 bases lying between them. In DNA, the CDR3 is TGTGCCAGCTCACCAAGGGGCGGATTTAATCCGAACACTGAAGCTTTCTTT. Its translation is CASSPRGGFNPNTEAFF. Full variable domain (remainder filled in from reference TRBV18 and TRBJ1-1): NAGVMQNPRHLVRRRGQEARLRCSPMKGHSHVYWYRQLPEEGLKFMVYLQKENIIDESGMPKERFSAEFPKEGPSILRIQQVVRGDSAAYFCASSPRGGFNPNTEAFFGQGTRLTVV.

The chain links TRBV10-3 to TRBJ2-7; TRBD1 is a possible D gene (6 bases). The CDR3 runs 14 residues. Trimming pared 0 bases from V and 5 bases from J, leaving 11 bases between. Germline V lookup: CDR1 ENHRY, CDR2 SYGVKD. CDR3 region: CAISESQGLNEQYF. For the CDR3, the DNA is TGTGCCATCAGTGAGTCTCAGGGGTTGAACGAGCAGTACTTC.

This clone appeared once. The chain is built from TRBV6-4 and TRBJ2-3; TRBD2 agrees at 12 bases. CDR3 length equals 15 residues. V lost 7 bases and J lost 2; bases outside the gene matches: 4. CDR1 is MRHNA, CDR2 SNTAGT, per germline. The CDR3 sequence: CASKSSGGATDTQYF. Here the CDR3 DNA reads TGTGCCAGCAAGTCTAGCGGGGGGGCCACAGATACGCAGTATTTT.

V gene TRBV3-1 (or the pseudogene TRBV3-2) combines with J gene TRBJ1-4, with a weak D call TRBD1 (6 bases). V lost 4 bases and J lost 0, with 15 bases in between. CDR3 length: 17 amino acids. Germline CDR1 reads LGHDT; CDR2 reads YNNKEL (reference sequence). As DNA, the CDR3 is TGTGCCAGCAGCCGGGACACCTTGTCGGCAACTAATGAAAAACTGTTTTTT. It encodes CASSRDTLSATNEKLFF.

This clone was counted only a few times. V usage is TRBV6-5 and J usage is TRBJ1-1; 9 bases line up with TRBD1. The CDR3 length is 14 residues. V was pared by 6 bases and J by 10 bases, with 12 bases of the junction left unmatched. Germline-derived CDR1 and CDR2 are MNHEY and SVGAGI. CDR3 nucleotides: TGTGCCAGCAGACGAGACAGGGGGGACACAGGAGCTTTCTTT. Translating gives CASRRDRGDTGAFF.

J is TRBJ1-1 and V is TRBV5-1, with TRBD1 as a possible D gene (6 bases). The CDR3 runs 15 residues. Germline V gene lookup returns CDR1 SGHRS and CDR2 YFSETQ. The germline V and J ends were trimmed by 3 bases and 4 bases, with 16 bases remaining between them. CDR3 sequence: CASSSIDRPFTEAFF. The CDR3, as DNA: TGCGCCAGCAGCTCTATTGACAGGCCTTTCACTGAAGCTTTCTTT.

CDR3 loop: CASRREAYEQYF. The CDR3 coding sequence is TGTGCCAGTAGACGGGAGGCCTACGAGCAGTACTTC. The rearrangement joins TRBV2 to TRBJ2-7; 7 nucleotides agree with TRBD2. Germline assignment: CDR1 SNHLY and CDR2 FYNNEI. The J segment lost 2 bases and the V segment lost 9 bases, leaving 4 bases of the junction unmatched. CDR3 length: 12 amino acids.

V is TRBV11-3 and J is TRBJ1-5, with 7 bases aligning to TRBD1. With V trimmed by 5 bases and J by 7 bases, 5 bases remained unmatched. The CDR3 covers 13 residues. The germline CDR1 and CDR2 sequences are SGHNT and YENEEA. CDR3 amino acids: CASSHRGRQPQHF. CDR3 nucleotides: TGTGCCAGCAGCCACAGGGGTCGGCAGCCCCAGCATTTT. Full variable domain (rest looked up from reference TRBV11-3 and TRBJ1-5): EAGVVQSPRYKIIEKKQPVAFWCNPISGHNTLYWYLQNLGQGPELLIRYENEEAVDDSQLPKDRFSAERLKGVDSTLKIQPAELGDSAVYLCASSHRGRQPQHFGDGTRLSIL.